The T cell receptor (beta chain) described here comes from a study of human T cells and chemical hapten exposure. Time point in this sample: pre-sensitization, week 0. Sample treatment: therapeutic diphenylcyclopropenone sensitization with weekly scalp DPC. This CDR3 is built from 15 residues. The germline V and J ends were trimmed by 3 bases and 7 bases, with 19 bases remaining between them. The germline V gene has CDR1 DFQATT and CDR2 SNEGSKA (reference sequence). TCRdb independently ran MiXCR on the RACE reads; one entry per CDR3 protein. Of about 300,000 distinct CDR3 sequences listed, about 5.4% were seen once; the top ten hold around 8.6%.

The receptor comes from a woman aged 18 to 35 with alopecia areata. Some clones in this sample may be carry-over from other donors' samples. Sequencing was performed on whole blood, taken in connection with sensitization to the hapten diphenylcyclopropenone (DPC). V is TRBV20-1 and J is TRBJ2-1; D not certain. CDR3 amino acids: CSASVTPEHVNEQFF. The CDR3 bases are TGCAGTGCTAGTGTTACGCCGGAACATGTGAATGAGCAGTTCTTC.